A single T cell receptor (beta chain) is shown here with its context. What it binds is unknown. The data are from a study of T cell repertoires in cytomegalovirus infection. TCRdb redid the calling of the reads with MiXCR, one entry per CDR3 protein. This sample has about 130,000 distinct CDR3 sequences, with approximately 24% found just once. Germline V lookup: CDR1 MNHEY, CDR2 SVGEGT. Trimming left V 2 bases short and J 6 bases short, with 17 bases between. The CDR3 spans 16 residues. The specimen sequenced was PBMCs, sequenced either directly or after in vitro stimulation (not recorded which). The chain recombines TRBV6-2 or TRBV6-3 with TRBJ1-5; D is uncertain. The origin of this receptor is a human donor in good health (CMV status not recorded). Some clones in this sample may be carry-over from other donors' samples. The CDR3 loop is CASSYPMTIRGQPQHF. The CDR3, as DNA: TGTGCCAGCAGTTACCCTATGACAATTCGGGGTCAGCCCCAGCATTTT.